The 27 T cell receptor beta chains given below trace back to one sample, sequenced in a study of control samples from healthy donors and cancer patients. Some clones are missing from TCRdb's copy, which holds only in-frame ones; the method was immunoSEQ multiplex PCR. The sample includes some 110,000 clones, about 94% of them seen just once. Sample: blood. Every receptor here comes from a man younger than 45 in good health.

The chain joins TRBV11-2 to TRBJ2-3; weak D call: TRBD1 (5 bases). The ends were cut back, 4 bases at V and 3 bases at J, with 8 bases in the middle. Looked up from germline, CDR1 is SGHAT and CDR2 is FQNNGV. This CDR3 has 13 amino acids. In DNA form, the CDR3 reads TGTGCCAGCAGCTATCAGGGTACAGATACGCAGTATTTT. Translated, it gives CASSYQGTDTQYF. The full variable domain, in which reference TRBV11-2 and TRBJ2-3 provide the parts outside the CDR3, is EAGVAQSPRYKIIEKRQSVAFWCNPISGHATLYWYQQILGQGPKLLIQFQNNGVVDDSQLPKDRFSAERLKGVDSTLKIQPAKLEDSAVYLCASSYQGTDTQYFGPGTRLTVL.

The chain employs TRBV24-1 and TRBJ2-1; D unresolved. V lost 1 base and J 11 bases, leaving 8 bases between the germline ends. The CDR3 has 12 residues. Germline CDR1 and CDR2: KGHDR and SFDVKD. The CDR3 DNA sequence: TGTGCCACCAGTGATTTATCGGCGAAGCAGTTCTTC. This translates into CATSDLSAKQFF.

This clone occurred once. The CDR3 sequence: CASSSTLTRPNTGELFF. The CDR3 nucleotides are TGTGCCAGCAGCTCTACCTTAACGAGACCCAACACCGGGGAGCTGTTTTTT. V usage is TRBV7-9 and J usage is TRBJ2-2; the D is unclear. This CDR3 is 17 amino acids long. CDR1 SEHNR and CDR2 FQNEAQ come from the germline V gene (reference sequence). The V end was cut by 4 bases, the J end by 2 bases, with 17 bases between. The whole variable domain, filled in from reference TRBV7-9 and TRBJ2-2, reads DTGVSQNPRHKITKRGQNVTFRCDPISEHNRLYWYRQTLGQGPEFLTYFQNEAQLEKSRLLSDRFSAERPKGSFSTLEIQRTEQGDSAMYLCASSSTLTRPNTGELFFGEGSRLTVL.

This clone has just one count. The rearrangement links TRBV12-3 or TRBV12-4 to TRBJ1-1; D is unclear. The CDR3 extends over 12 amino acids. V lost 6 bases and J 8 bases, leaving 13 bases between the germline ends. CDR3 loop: CASRTSRPEAFF. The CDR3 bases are TGTGCCAGCAGGACCTCACGGCCAGAAGCTTTCTTT.

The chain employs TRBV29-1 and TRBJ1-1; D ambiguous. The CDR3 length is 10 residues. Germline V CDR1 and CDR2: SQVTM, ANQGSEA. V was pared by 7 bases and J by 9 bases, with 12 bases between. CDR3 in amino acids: CSAAHSQAFF. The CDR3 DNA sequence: TGCAGCGCGGCACACAGTCAAGCTTTCTTT.

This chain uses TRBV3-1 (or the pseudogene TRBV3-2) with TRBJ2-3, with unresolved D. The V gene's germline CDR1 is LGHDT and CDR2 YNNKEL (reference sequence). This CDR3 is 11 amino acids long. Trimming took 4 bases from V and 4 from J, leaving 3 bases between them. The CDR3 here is CASSLADTQYF. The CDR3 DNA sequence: TGTGCCAGCAGCCTGGCAGATACGCAGTATTTT.

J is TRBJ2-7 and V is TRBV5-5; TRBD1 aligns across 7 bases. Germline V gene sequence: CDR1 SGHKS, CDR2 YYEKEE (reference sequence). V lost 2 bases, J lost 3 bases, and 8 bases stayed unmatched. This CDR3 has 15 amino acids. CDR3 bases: TGTGCCAGCAGCTTTACCGGGACAGCCAACTACGAGCAGTACTTC. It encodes CASSFTGTANYEQYF.

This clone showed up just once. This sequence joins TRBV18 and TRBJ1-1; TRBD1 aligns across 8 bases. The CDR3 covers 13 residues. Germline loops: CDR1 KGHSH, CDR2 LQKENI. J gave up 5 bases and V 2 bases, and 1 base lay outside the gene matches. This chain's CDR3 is CASSPTGGTEAFF. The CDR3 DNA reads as TGTGCCAGCTCACCAACAGGGGGGACTGAAGCTTTCTTT.

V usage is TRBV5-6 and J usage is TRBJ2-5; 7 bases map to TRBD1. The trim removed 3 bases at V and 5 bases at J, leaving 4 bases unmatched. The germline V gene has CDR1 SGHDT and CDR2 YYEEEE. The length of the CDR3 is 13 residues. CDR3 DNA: TGTGCCAGCAGCTCGACAGGGCAGGAGACCCAGTACTTC. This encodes CASSSTGQETQYF.

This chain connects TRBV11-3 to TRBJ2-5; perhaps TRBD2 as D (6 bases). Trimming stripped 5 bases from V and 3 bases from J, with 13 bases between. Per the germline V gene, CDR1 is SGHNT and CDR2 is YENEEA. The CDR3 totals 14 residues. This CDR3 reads CASSPTGDEETQYF. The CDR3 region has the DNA TGTGCCAGCAGCCCCACGGGGGATGAAGAGACCCAGTACTTC. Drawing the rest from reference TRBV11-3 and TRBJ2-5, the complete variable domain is EAGVVQSPRYKIIEKKQPVAFWCNPISGHNTLYWYLQNLGQGPELLIRYENEEAVDDSQLPKDRFSAERLKGVDSTLKIQPAELGDSAVYLCASSPTGDEETQYFGPGTRLLVL.

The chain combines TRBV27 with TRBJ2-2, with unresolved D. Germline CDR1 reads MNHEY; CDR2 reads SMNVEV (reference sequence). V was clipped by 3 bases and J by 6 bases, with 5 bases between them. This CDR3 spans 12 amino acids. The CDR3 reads CASSLVSGELFF. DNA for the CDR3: TGTGCCAGCAGTTTGGTTTCCGGGGAGCTGTTTTTT.

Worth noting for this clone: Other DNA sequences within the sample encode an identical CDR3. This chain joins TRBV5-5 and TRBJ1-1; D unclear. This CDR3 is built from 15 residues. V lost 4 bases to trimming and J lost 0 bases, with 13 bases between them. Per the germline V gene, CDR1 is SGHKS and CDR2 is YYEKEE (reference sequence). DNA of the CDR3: TGTGCCAGCAGCCTTACGGCCCTTATGAACACTGAAGCTTTCTTT. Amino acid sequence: CASSLTALMNTEAFF.

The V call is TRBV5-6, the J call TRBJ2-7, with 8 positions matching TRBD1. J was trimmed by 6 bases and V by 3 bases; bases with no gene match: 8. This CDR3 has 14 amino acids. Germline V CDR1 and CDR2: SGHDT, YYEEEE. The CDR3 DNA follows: TGTGCCAGCAGCTCACCGGGACAGGCGGGCGAGCAGTACTTC. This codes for CASSSPGQAGEQYF. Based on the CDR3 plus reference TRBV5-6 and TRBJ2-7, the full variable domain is DAGVTQSPTHLIKTRGQQVTLRCSPKSGHDTVSWYQQALGQGPQFIFQYYEEEERQRGNFPDRFSGHQFPNYSSELNVNALLLGDSALYLCASSSPGQAGEQYFGPGTRLTVT.

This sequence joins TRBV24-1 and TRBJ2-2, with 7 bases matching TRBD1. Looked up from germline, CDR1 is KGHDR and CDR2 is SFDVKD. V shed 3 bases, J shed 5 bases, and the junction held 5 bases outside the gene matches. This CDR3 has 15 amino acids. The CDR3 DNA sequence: TGTGCCACCAGTGATCCAGCCAGGGGGACCGGGGAGCTGTTTTTT. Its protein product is CATSDPARGTGELFF.

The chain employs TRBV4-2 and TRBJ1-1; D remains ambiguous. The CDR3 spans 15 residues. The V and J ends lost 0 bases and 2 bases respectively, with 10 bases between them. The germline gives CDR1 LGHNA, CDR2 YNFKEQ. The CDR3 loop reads CASSQESRQNTEAFF. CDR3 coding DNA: TGTGCCAGCAGCCAAGAGTCCAGACAAAACACTGAAGCTTTCTTT.

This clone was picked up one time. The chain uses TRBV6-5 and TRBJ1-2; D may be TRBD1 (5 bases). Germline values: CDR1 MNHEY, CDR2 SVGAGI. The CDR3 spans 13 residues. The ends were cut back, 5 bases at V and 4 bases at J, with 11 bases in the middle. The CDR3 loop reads CASSMRGIYGYTF. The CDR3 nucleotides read TGTGCCAGCAGTATGCGGGGGATCTATGGCTACACCTTC.

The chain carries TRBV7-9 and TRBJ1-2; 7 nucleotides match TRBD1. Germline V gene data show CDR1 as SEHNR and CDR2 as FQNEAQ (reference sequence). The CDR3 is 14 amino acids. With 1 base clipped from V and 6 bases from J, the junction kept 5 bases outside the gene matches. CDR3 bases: TGTGCCAGCAGCTTAGTGACAGGGAAGGATGGCTACACCTTC. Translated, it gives CASSLVTGKDGYTF.

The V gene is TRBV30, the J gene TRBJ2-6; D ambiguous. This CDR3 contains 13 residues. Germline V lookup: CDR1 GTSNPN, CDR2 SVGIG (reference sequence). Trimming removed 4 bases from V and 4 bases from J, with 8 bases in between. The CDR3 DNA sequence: TGTGCCTGGACTCATACAGGGGCCAACGTCCTGACTTTC. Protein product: CAWTHTGANVLTF.

The CDR3 here is CSVEGTGTSYNEQFF. The DNA of the CDR3 is TGCAGCGTTGAGGGCACAGGGACGTCCTACAATGAGCAGTTCTTC. The V gene is TRBV29-1, the J gene TRBJ2-1; TRBD1 is a possible D gene (6 bases). V was pared by 3 bases and J by 1 base, with 13 bases between. CDR3 size: 15 residues. Germline-derived CDR1 and CDR2 are SQVTM and ANQGSEA.

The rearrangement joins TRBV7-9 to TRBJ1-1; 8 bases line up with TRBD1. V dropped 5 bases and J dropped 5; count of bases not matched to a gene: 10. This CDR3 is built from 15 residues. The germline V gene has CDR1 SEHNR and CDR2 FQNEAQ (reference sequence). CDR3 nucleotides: TGTGCCAGCAGCCCAACCCAGGGGGCGTGGACTGAAGCTTTCTTT. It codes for CASSPTQGAWTEAFF.

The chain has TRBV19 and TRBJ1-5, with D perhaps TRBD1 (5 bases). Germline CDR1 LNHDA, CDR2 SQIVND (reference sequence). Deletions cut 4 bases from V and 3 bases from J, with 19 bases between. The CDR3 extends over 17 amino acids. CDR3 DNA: TGTGCCAGTAGTAAGCCTAAGAATGGGGGTATCAATCAGCCCCAGCATTTT. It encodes CASSKPKNGGINQPQHF.

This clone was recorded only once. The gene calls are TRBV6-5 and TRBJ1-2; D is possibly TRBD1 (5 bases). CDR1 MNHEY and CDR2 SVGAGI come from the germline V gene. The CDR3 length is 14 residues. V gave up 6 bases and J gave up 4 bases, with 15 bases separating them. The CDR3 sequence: CASSHAGGGYGYTF. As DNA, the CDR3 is TGTGCCAGCAGCCACGCGGGGGGGGGCTATGGCTACACCTTC.

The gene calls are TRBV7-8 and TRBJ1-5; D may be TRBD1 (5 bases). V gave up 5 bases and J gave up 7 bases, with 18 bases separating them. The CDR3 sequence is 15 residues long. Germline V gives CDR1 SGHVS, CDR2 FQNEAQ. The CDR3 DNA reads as TGTGCCAGCAGCATCCTCGGGGGGGAAGGACAGCCCCAGCATTTT. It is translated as CASSILGGEGQPQHF.

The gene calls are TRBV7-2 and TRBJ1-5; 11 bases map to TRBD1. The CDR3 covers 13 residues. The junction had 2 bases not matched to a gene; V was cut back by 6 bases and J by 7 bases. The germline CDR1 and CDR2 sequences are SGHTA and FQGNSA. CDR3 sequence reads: CASSGTGGQPQHF. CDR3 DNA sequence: TGTGCCAGCAGTGGGACAGGGGGGCAGCCCCAGCATTTT.

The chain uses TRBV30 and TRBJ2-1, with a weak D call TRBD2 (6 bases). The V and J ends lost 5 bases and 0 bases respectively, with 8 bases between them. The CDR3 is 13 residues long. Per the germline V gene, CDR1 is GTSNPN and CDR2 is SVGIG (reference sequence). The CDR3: CAWGTFSYNEQFF. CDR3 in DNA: TGTGCCTGGGGGACTTTCTCCTACAATGAGCAGTTCTTC.

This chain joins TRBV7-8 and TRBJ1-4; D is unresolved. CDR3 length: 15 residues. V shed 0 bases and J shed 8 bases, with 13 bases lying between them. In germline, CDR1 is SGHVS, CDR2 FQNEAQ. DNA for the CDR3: TGTGCCAGCAGCTTAGCGCAAGGGAAGAGAGAAAAACTGTTTTTT. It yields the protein CASSLAQGKREKLFF.

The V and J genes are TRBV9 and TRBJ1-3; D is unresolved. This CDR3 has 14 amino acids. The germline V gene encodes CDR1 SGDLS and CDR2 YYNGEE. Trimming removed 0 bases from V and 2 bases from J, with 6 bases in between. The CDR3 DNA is TGTGCCAGCAGCGTAGGTTCCGCTGGAAACACCATATATTTT. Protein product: CASSVGSAGNTIYF. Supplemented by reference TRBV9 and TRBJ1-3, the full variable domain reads DSGVTQTPKHLITATGQRVTLRCSPRSGDLSVYWYQQSLDQGLQFLIQYYNGEERAKGNILERFSAQQFPDLHSELNLSSLELGDSALYFCASSVGSAGNTIYFGEGSWLTVV.